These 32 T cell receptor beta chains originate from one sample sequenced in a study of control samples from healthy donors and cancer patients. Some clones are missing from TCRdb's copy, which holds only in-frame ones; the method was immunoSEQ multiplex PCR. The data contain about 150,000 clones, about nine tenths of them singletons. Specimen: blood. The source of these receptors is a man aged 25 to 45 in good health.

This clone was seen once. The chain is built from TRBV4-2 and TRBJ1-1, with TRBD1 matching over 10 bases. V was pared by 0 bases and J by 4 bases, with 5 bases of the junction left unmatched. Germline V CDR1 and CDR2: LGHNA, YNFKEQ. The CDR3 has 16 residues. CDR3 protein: CASSQEYRTGGTEAFF. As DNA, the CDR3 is TGTGCCAGCAGCCAAGAATATCGGACAGGGGGCACTGAAGCTTTCTTT.

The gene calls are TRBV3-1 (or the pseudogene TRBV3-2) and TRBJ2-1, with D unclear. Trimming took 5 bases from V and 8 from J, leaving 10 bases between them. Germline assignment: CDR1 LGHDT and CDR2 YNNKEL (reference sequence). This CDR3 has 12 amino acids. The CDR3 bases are TGTGCCAGCAGCTATACCCGGGATGAGCAGTTCTTC. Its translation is CASSYTRDEQFF.

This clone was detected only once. This CDR3 reads CASSYPRAGQGSPLHF. CDR3 coding DNA: TGTGCCAGCAGTTACCCTAGGGCAGGGCAGGGTTCACCCCTCCACTTT. V is TRBV6-6 and J is TRBJ1-6, with D maybe TRBD1 (5 bases). The V end was cut by 2 bases, the J end by 9 bases, with 17 bases between. In germline, CDR1 is MNHNY, CDR2 SVGAGI (reference sequence). The CDR3 covers 16 residues.

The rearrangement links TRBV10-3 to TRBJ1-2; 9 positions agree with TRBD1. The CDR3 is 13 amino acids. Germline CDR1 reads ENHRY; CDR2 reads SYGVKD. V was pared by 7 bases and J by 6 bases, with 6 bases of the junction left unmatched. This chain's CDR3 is CAITSRTGDGYTF. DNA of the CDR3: TGTGCCATCACTTCTCGGACAGGGGATGGCTACACCTTC.

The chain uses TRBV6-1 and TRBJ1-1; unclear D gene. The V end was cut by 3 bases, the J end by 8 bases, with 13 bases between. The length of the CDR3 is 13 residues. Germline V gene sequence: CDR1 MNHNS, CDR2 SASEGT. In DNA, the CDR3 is TGTGCCAGCAGTGAGCGGGCCCTGGGGGAAGCTTTCTTT. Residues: CASSERALGEAFF.

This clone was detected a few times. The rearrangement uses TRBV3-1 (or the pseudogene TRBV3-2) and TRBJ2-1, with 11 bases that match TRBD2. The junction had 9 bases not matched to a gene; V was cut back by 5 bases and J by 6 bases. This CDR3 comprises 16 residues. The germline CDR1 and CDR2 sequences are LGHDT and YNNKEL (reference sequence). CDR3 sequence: CASSNLAGGPLNEQFF. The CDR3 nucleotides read TGTGCCAGCAGCAACCTAGCGGGAGGCCCGCTCAATGAGCAGTTCTTC.

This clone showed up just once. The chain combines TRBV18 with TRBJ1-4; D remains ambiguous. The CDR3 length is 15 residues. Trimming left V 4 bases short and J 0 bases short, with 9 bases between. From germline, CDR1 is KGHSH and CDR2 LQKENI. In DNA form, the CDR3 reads TGTGCCAGCTCACTGAGGGTTTCAACTAATGAAAAACTGTTTTTT. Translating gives CASSLRVSTNEKLFF.

The CDR3 region is CASSGLAGARMRTDTQYF. CDR3 in DNA: TGTGCCAGCAGTGGGCTAGCGGGGGCCAGAATGAGGACAGATACGCAGTATTTT. The chain joins TRBV2 to TRBJ2-3; 10 bases agree with TRBD2. The ends lost 4 bases at V and 3 bases at J; junction bases unmatched: 13. Per the germline V gene, CDR1 is SNHLY and CDR2 is FYNNEI. CDR3 length: 18 residues.

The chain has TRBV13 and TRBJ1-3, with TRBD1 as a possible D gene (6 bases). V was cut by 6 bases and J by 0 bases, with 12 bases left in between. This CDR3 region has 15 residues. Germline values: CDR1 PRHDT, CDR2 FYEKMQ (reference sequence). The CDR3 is CASRDGQSSGNTIYF. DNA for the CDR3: TGTGCCAGCAGAGATGGACAGAGCTCTGGAAACACCATATATTTT.

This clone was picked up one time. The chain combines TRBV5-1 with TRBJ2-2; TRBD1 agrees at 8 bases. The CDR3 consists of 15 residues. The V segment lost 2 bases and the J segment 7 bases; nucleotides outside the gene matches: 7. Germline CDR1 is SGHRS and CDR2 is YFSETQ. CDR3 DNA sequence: TGCGCCAGCAGCTTAGCACCGACAGGGGTCGGGGAGCTGTTTTTT. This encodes CASSLAPTGVGELFF. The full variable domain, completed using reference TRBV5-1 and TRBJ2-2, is KAGVTQTPRYLIKTRGQQVTLSCSPISGHRSVSWYQQTPGQGLQFLFEYFSETQRNKGNFPGRFSGRQFSNSRSEMNVSTLELGDSALYLCASSLAPTGVGELFFGEGSRLTVL.

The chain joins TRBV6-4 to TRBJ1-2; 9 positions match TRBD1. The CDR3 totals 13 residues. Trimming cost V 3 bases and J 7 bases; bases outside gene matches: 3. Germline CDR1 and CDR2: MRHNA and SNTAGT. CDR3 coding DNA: TGTGCCAGCAGTGAAACGACAGGGGGTGGCTACACCTTC. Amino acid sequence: CASSETTGGGYTF.

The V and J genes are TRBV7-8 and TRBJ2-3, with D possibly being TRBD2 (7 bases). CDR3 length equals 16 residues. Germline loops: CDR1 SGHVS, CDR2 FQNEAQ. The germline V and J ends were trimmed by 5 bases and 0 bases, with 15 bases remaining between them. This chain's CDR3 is CASSRGGGASTDTQYF. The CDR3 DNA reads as TGTGCCAGCAGCCGAGGAGGGGGGGCGAGCACAGATACGCAGTATTTT.

CDR3: CATSRVLGNINQPQHF. The CDR3 nucleotides are TGTGCCACCAGCAGAGTTTTAGGGAATATCAATCAGCCCCAGCATTTT. The chain joins TRBV15 to TRBJ1-5; D remains unclear. CDR3 length: 16 residues. Germline V gene data show CDR1 as LNHNV and CDR2 as YYDKDF (reference sequence). Trimming pared 1 base from V and 3 bases from J, leaving 13 bases between.

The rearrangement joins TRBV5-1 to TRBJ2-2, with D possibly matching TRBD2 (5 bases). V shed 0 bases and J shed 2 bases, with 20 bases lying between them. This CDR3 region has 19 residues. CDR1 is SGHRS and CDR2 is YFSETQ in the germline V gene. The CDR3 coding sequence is TGCGCCAGCAGCTTGGCCACGGGGTCGGAATCTTTCAACACCGGGGAGCTGTTTTTT. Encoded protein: CASSLATGSESFNTGELFF.

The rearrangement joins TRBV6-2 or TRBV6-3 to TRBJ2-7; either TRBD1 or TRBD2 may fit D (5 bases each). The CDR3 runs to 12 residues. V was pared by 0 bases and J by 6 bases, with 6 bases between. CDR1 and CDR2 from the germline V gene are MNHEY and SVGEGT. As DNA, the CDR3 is TGTGCCAGCAGTTACTCGAGGGGCGAGCAGTACTTC. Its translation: CASSYSRGEQYF.

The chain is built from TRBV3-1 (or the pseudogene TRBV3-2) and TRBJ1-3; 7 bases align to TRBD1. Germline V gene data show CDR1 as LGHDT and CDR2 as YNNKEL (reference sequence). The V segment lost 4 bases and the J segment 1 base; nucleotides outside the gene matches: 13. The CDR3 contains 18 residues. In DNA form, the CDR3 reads TGTGCCAGCAGCCGTTCCGGGACAGCGTTCCGTTCTGGAAACACCATATATTTT. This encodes CASSRSGTAFRSGNTIYF.

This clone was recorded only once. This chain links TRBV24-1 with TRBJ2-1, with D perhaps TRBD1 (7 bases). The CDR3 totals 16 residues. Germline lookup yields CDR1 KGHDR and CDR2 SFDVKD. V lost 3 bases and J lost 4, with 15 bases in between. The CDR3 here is CATSDQVQGRYNEQFF. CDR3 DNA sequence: TGTGCCACCAGTGATCAAGTACAGGGGAGGTACAATGAGCAGTTCTTC.

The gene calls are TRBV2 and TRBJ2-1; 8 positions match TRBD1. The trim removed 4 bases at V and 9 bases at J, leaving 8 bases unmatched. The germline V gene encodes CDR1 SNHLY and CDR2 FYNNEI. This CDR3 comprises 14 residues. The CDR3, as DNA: TGTGCCAGCAGTGTTCTTGTGACAGGGGCTGAGCAGTTCTTC. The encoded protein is CASSVLVTGAEQFF.

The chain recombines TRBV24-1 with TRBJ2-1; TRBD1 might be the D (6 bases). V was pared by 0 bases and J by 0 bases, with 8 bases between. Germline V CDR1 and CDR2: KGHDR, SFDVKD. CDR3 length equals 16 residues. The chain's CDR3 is CATSDLTGSSYNEQFF. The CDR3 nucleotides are TGTGCCACCAGTGATTTGACAGGGAGCTCCTACAATGAGCAGTTCTTC.

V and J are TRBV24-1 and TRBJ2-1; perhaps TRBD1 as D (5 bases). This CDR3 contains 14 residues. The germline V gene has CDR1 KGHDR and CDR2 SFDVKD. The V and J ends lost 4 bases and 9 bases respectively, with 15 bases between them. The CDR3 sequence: CATSETPGFGEQFF. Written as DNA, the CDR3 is TGTGCCACCAGTGAAACACCAGGGTTCGGTGAGCAGTTCTTC.

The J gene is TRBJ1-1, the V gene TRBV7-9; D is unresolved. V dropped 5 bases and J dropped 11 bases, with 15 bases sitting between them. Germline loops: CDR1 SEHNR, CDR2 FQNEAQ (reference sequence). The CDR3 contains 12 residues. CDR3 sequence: CASSTTSRDAFF. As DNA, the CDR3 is TGTGCCAGCAGCACCACAAGCCGAGACGCTTTCTTT.

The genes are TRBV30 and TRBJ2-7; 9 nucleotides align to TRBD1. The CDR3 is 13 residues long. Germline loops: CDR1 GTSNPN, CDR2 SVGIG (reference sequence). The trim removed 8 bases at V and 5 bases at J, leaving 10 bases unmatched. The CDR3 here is CAGTRDRDHEQYF. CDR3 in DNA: TGTGCCGGAACCCGGGACAGGGACCACGAGCAGTACTTC.

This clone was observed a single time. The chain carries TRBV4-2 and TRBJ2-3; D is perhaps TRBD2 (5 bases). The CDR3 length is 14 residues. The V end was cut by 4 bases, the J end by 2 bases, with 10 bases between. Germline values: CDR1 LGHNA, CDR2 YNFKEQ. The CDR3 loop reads CASSPSGFTDTQYF. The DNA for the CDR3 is TGTGCCAGCAGCCCGTCGGGGTTCACAGATACGCAGTATTTT.

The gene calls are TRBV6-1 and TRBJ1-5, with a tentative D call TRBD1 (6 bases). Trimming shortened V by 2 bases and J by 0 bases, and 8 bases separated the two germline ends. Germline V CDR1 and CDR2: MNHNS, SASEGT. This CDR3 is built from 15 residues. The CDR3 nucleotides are TGTGCCAGCAGTGAATACAGGGTTAGCAATCAGCCCCAGCATTTT. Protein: CASSEYRVSNQPQHF.

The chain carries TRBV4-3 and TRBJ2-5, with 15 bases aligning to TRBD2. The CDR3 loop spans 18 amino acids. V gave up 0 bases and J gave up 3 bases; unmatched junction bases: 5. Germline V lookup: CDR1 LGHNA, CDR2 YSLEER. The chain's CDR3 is CASSQEGLAGGRKETQYF. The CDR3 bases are TGCGCCAGCAGCCAAGAGGGACTAGCGGGGGGCCGAAAAGAGACCCAGTACTTC.

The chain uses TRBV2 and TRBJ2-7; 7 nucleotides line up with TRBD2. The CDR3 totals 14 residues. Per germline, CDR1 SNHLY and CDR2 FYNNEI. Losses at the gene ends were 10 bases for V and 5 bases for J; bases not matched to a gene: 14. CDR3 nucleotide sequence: TGTGCCACCCCGCGGGGAGGGGCGCAGAACGAGCAGTACTTC. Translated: CATPRGGAQNEQYF.

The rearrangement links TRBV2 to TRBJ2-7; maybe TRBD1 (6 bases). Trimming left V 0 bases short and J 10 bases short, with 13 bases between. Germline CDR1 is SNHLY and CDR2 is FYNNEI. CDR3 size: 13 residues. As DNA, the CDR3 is TGTGCCAGCAGTGAAGCGCAGCAGGGGTTACAGTACTTC. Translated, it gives CASSEAQQGLQYF.

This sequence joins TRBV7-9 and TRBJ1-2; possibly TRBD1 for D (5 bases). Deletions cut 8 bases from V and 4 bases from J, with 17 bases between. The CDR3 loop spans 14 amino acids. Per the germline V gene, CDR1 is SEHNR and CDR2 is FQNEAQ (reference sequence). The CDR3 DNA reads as TGTGCCAGCGGGGCCGGTTACCCAGCCTATGGCTACACCTTC. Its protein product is CASGAGYPAYGYTF.

CDR3 protein: CASSQELYNEQFF. CDR3 in DNA: TGCGCCAGCAGCCAAGAGCTTTACAATGAGCAGTTCTTC. The J gene is TRBJ2-1, the V gene TRBV4-3; D unclear. The germline V gene has CDR1 LGHNA and CDR2 YSLEER. Deletions cut 0 bases from V and 4 bases from J, with 4 bases between. The CDR3 is 13 residues long.

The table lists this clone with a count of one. The CDR3 DNA reads as TGTGCCAGCAGCTTAGGACCGATACTAGCGGGAGGCCCCTACGAGCAGTACTTC. This codes for CASSLGPILAGGPYEQYF. The chain carries TRBV11-2 and TRBJ2-7; 12 positions agree with TRBD2. This CDR3 spans 18 amino acids. Looked up from germline, CDR1 is SGHAT and CDR2 is FQNNGV. The trim removed 1 base at V and 2 bases at J, leaving 9 bases unmatched. The full variable domain, rest sourced from reference TRBV11-2 and TRBJ2-7, is EAGVAQSPRYKIIEKRQSVAFWCNPISGHATLYWYQQILGQGPKLLIQFQNNGVVDDSQLPKDRFSAERLKGVDSTLKIQPAKLEDSAVYLCASSLGPILAGGPYEQYFGPGTRLTVT.

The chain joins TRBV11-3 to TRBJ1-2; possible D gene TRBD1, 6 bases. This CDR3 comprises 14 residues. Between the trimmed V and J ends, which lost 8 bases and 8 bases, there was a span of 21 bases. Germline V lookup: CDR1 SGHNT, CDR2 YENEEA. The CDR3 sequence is CASGSGGQGKGYTF. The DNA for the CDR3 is TGTGCCAGCGGAAGCGGAGGGCAGGGGAAGGGCTACACCTTC.

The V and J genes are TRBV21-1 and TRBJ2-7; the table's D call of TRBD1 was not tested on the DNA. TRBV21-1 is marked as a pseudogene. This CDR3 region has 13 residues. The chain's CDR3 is CASSPPPRYEQYF. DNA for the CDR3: TGTGCCAGCAGCCCTCCCCCCAGGTACGAGCAGTACTTC.